This T cell receptor beta chain was identified during a study of blood T cell repertoires in COVID-19. The repertoire was sequenced with immunoSEQ multiplex PCR; TCRdb's copy has only in-frame clones and lacks some. The table records 200,000 to 250,000 clones, 89% of them present only once. Germline-derived CDR1 and CDR2 are MNHNY and SVGAGI (reference sequence). Trimming cost V 7 bases and J 1 base, with 17 bases left between them. The CDR3 covers 16 residues. The sample consisted of peripheral blood. This sequence joins TRBV6-6 and TRBJ1-5; D is ambiguous. The clonotype was recovered from a middle-aged woman with acute or convalescent COVID-19. CDR3 sequence reads: CASIGNHGLSNQPQHF. As DNA, the CDR3 is TGTGCCAGCATCGGGAATCATGGGTTGAGCAATCAGCCCCAGCATTTT.